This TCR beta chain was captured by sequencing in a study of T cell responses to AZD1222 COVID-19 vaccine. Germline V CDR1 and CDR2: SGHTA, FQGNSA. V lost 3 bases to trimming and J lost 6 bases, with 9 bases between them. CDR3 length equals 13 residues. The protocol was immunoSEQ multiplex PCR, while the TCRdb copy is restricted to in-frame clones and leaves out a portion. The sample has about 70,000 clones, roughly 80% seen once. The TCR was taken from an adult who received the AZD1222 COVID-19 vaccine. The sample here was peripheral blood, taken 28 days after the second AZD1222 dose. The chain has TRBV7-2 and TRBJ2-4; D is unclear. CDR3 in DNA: TGTGCCAGCAGCTTGTTTAAACTAAACATTCAGTACTTC. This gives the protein CASSLFKLNIQYF.